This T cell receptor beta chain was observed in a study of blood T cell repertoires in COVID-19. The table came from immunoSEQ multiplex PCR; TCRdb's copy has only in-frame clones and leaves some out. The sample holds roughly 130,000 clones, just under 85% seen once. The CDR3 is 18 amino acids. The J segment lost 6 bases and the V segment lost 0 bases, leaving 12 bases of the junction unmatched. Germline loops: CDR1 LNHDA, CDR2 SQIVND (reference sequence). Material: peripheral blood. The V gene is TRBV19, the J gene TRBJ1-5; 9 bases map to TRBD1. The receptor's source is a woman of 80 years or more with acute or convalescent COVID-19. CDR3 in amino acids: CASSIDRYRDRDGQPQHF. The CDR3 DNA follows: TGTGCCAGTAGTATAGATCGCTACCGGGACAGGGACGGTCAGCCCCAGCATTTT.